Below are 11 T cell receptor beta chains sequenced from a single sample in a study of CD8+CD57+ T cells in acquired aplastic anemia. An expansion of CD8+CD57+ cells by flow cytometry had been shown in patients chosen for sequencing. The template for TCR beta VDJ and CDR3 sequence profiling was genomic DNA. TCRdb reanalysed the reads using MiXCR and keeps one entry per CDR3 protein. Of about 200,000 distinct CDR3 sequences listed, 60% to 80% are singletons. Sequencing used sorted CD4+, CD8+, or CD8+CD57+ T cells (not recorded which) from PBMCs. All receptors come from a human donor with aplastic anemia.

This clonotype was picked up a small number of times. CDR3 sequence (DNA): TGTGCCAGCAGCTTAGCCACGGGGGTGGGCGAAAAACTGTTTTTT. Translating gives CASSLATGVGEKLFF. The genes are TRBV7-6 and TRBJ1-4, with D possibly matching TRBD1 (5 bases). The germline V and J ends were trimmed by 0 bases and 8 bases, with 13 bases remaining between them. The CDR3 spans 15 residues. Germline values: CDR1 SGHVS, CDR2 FNYEAQ.

The chain couples TRBV20-1 to TRBJ2-7, with 11 nucleotides matching TRBD2. V was clipped by 2 bases and J by 6 bases; unmatched bases: 3. The CDR3 sequence is 13 residues long. CDR1 is DFQATT and CDR2 is SNEGSKA in the germline V gene (reference sequence). Here the CDR3 DNA reads TGCAGTGCTAGACTAGCGGGAGGACTCGAGCAGTACTTC. It codes for CSARLAGGLEQYF.

The chain has TRBV19 and TRBJ2-7; 8 bases are a match to TRBD1. The ends lost 5 bases at V and 2 bases at J; junction bases unmatched: 5. Germline-derived CDR1 and CDR2 are LNHDA and SQIVND (reference sequence). The CDR3 has 14 residues. The CDR3 region has the DNA TGTGCCAGTAGTCCGGGACAGGCCGCCTACGAGCAGTACTTC. Encoded protein: CASSPGQAAYEQYF.

As regards this clonotype: Its ends do not fully match the called genes, so a read error is possible. The chain carries TRBV5-1 and TRBJ1-1; D ambiguous. Germline loops: CDR1 SGHRS, CDR2 YFSETQ. The length of the CDR3 is 14 residues. CDR3 region: CASSETPGSNEAFF. Written as DNA, the CDR3 is TGTGCCAGCAGCGAGACCCCCGGGAGTAATGAAGCTTTCTTT.

In its sample, this clonotype was seen a few times. This CDR3 is CASSPGTGSGEAFF. The CDR3 coding sequence is TGTGCCAGCAGCCCAGGGACAGGGTCTGGTGAAGCTTTCTTT. The chain has TRBV11-3 and TRBJ1-1; 9 bases align to TRBD1. The V gene's germline CDR1 is SGHNT and CDR2 YENEEA. The CDR3 is made up of 14 amino acids. Germline trimming cut 5 bases from V and 7 bases from J; bases unmatched to any gene: 8.

The rearrangement uses TRBV20-1 and TRBJ2-1, with D possibly matching TRBD2 (6 bases). There are 14 residues in the CDR3. Germline V gene lookup returns CDR1 DFQATT and CDR2 SNEGSKA (reference sequence). The V gene lost 3 bases and the J gene lost 0 bases, with 9 bases spanning the gap. The CDR3 DNA reads TGCAGTGCTAGGGTTAGCGGCTCCTACAATGAGCAGTTCTTC. Its protein is CSARVSGSYNEQFF.

The gene calls are TRBV7-9 and TRBJ1-3; D unresolved. The V gene's germline CDR1 is SEHNR and CDR2 FQNEAQ (reference sequence). This CDR3 region has 14 residues. Trimming stripped 1 base from V and 4 bases from J, with 8 bases between. Here the CDR3 reads CASSLVGEGNTIYF. The CDR3, as DNA: TGTGCCAGCAGCTTAGTGGGAGAAGGAAACACCATATATTTT.

V and J are TRBV12-3 or TRBV12-4 and TRBJ2-7, with TRBD1 as a possible D gene (5 bases). The CDR3 loop spans 13 amino acids. CDR3 DNA: TGTGCTAGTGGTTTTCAGGGTCCCTACGAGCAGTACTTC. As protein: CASGFQGPYEQYF.

V is TRBV10-3 and J is TRBJ2-7; 8 positions match TRBD1. Looked up from germline, CDR1 is ENHRY and CDR2 is SYGVKD. The CDR3 spans 15 residues. The ends lost 0 bases at V and 0 bases at J; junction bases unmatched: 1. CDR3 DNA: TGTGCCATCAGTGAGTCGACAGGGGTCTCCTACGAGCAGTACTTC. It codes for CAISESTGVSYEQYF.

This chain uses TRBV15 with TRBJ2-3, with D perhaps matching TRBD2 (7 bases). From germline, CDR1 is LNHNV and CDR2 YYDKDF (reference sequence). The CDR3 loop spans 15 amino acids. Trimming removed 5 bases from V and 5 bases from J, with 17 bases in between. CDR3 sequence (DNA): TGTGCCACCAGCCTAGACCGGGGGGCCGGAGATACGCAGTATTTT. Translating gives CATSLDRGAGDTQYF.

This clonotype was counted a single time. The DNA for the CDR3 is TGTGCCACCAGCAGCTTAGAAGTATTAGGTTCACCCCTCCACTTT. Translated, it gives CATSSLEVLGSPLHF. This rearrangement joins TRBV15 to TRBJ1-6; D is uncertain. Germline lookup yields CDR1 LNHNV and CDR2 YYDKDF (reference sequence). This CDR3 comprises 15 residues. V was trimmed by 3 bases and J by 9 bases, leaving 15 bases between them.